This T cell receptor beta chain was found in a study of shared clonotypes between healthy human individuals. The study's findings and limits: The sharing of 5% to 6.5% of naive CD4 clonotypes was seen across several donors.

On sorted subsets, replicate PCRs used 200 to 250 ng DNA, or about 30,000 T cell genomes. TCRdb keeps only in-frame clones here, not all; method: immunoSEQ multiplex PCR. This table has approximately 1,000,000 clones, 75% to 85% appearing once. Every one of the donors was a Caucasian adult that lived in Nashville, Tennessee. As regards this clone: Antigen specificity is unknown.

Input material: memory CD4+ T cells from PBMCs. The sample's subset: CD45RA-negative fraction. The TCR originated in a man between 18 and 29 years old in good health. Some clones in this sample may be carry-over from other donors' samples.

This CDR3 reads CASSVQEGHGYTF. CDR3 DNA sequence: TGCGCCAGCAGCGTACAGGAGGGACATGGCTACACCTTC. V usage is TRBV5-1 and J usage is TRBJ1-2, with D tentatively TRBD1 (5 bases). V was trimmed by 4 bases and J by 6 bases, leaving 13 bases between them. The CDR3 is 13 residues long. CDR1 SGHRS and CDR2 YFSETQ come from the germline V gene.